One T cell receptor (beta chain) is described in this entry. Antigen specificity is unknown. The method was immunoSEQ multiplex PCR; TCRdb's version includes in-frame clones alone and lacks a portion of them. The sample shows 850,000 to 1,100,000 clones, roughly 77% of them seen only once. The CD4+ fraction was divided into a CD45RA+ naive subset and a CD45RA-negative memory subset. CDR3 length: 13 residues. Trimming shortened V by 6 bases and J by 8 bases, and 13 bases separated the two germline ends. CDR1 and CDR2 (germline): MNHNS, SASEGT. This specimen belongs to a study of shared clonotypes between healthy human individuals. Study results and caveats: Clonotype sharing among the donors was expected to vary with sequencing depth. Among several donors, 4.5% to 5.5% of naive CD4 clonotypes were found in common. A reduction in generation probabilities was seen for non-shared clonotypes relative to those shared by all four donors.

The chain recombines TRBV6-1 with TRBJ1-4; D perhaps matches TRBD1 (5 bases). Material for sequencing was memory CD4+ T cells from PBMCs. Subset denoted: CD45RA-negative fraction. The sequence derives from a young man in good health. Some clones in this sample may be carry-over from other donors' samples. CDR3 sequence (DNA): TGTGCCAGCAGGGCCCCATCAGGGGAAAAACTGTTTTTT. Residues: CASRAPSGEKLFF.